What follows describes a single T cell receptor (beta chain). Its cognate antigen is unknown. At one of its ends the junction is not consistent with the germline gene, which may arise from a read error. Naive CD8 cells comprised CD45RO-negative, CCR7-positively selected cells, excluding terminally differentiated effector memory CD45RA+ cells. Sorted subsets were amplified in replicate PCRs using 200 ng DNA, tens of thousands of T cell genomes. Here immunoSEQ multiplex PCR was the method, and the copy in TCRdb shows in-frame clones only, minus some. The sample has some 2.1 million clones, 85% to 95% seen once. This specimen comes from a study of shared clonotypes between healthy human individuals. Background on the study: Three plates each covered CD4 naive and memory; CD8 naive two, CD8 memory one.

The study's findings and limits: Four donors shared 4.5% to 6.5% of their naive CD4 clonotypes. Estimated richness values were generally larger in naive subsets than in memory subsets.

The CDR3 runs to 10 residues. Looked up from germline, CDR1 is SSHAT and CDR2 is FNYEAQ (reference sequence). The V call is TRBV7-7, the J call TRBJ2-1, with D uncertain. Material: naive CD8+ T cells sorted from blood. The sequence was obtained from a man between 18 and 29 years old in good health. The CDR3 loop reads CASSFHEQFF. CDR3 nucleotides: TGTGCTAGCAGCTTCCATGAGCAGTTCTTC.